This TCR beta chain is from a study of blood T cell repertoires in COVID-19. This table comes from immunoSEQ multiplex PCR, and its TCRdb copy is limited to in-frame clones, with some not included. The profile shows 450,000 to 500,000 clones, roughly 87% of them singletons. The V end lost 3 bases, the J end lost 1 base, and 12 bases lay between the germline ends. This CDR3 is built from 15 residues. CDR1 is SGHDN, CDR2 FVKESK, per germline. The sequence derives from a young woman who had recovered from COVID-19. Material: PBMCs or T cells enriched from blood (not recorded which). The chain links TRBV14 to TRBJ1-2; no clear D. CDR3 in amino acids: CASSHSSRHNYGYTF. CDR3 DNA sequence: TGTGCCAGCAGCCATTCGTCCAGGCATAACTATGGCTACACCTTC.